This T cell receptor beta chain was sequenced for a study of cytomegalovirus exposure and HLA in healthy donors (TCRdb year 2017). A note on the overall study: In an earlier analysis of approximately 640 of the donors, 250 to 350 Gb of sequence data and 90 million to 120 million unique TCR beta sequences from some 170 million T cells were reported. Around 330 gigabases of sequencing data and 70 million to 95 million unique TCR sequences made up an early release that covered approximately 620 HLA-typed donors. Among the roughly 410 genotyped donors, more than 70% belonged to the genetic ancestry cluster associated with self-reported Caucasian donors. The study was designed to test whether signatures of past pathogen exposure could be identified by cataloging public T cell receptors. The study used immunosequencing to profile the T cell repertoires of under 700 subjects and linked those repertoires to cytomegalovirus serostatus. Along with the roughly 610-subject first cohort, a separate validation cohort of 120 different subjects was used. To predict cytomegalovirus infection status, the study combined high-throughput TCR immunosequencing, statistical association of individual TCRs with disease status, and machine learning. To study patterns of TCR occurrence, a later analysis re-analyzed previously published TCR beta repertoires from around 700 donors and added high-resolution HLA genotyping. In the later analysis, no new phenotypic data were used to find candidate immune exposures; instead, reliance was placed on TCR beta sequences and their occurrence across donors. An earlier analysis of fewer than 700 of the donors applied high-throughput TCR beta sequencing to assess whether each TCR beta V gene segment acted as functional or pseudogenic. Donor age, sex, ethnicity and CMV serostatus were collected together with the repertoire data. A later genetic analysis took genome-wide SNP genotypes for about three fifths of the roughly 700 donors and used that subset as a discovery cohort. All discovery cohort repertoires had been generated on a single sequencing platform. Both class I and class II loci were covered by HLA typing, at four-digit resolution. The number of donors typed differed by locus, with about 629-640 for A, B, C, DRB1 and DQB1, roughly 520 for DQA1, 600 to 610 for DPA1, and over 400 for DPB1. Several DR-DQ haplotypes were handled as single units for association and clustering, since linkage in the cohort was strong. Among roughly 370 genotyped donors of the cohort, an average of approximately 250,000 unique TCR beta nucleotide sequences were sequenced per donor, about a sixth of them non-productive.

Library creation used the immunoSEQ multiplex PCR assay. For the multiplex PCR, a mixture combining 60 forward primers for TCR Vbeta segments and 13 reverse primers for TCR Jbeta segments was used. Amplification of the CDR3 region of rearranged TCR beta genes was performed with a multiplex PCR assay on genomic DNA. On the Illumina HiSeq System, the amplified TCR beta libraries were sequenced as 87-base-pair reads. As for how the authors treated the data: A later analysis counted tens of millions of unique TCR beta chains across the 700 or so repertoires, and 9.5 million to 11 million of these chains were shared by at least two donors. Raw reads were error-corrected and collapsed into unique sequences by a nearest-neighbor algorithm in which closely related sequences were merged to remove PCR and sequencing errors. Alignment of CDR3 sequences to IMGT reference sequences was used to assign V, D and J gene segments. For a sequence to be retained, a match of at least six nucleotides to both a V gene segment and a J gene segment was required. A rearrangement counted as productive if the CDR3 had no stop codons and remained in frame with V and J, and every other rearrangement counted as non-productive. Following IMGT convention, CDR3 was defined as the stretch from the second conserved V-encoded cysteine up to the conserved J-encoded phenylalanine. Sequences without an unambiguous match to a single V gene segment were excluded from the earlier analysis of 587 of the donors. In an earlier analysis of 450 to 700 of the donors, V segments were called functional above 56.7% productive rearrangements and were called segregating when the between-donor standard deviation exceeded 5%. A statistical classification framework was built for diagnosing cytomegalovirus status from the catalog of TCR beta chain sequences. A later analysis assigned V and J genes by comparing TCR nucleotide sequences with IMGT/GENE-DB human TR gene sequences. Using the TCRdist pipeline, a later analysis assigned CDR3 sequences along with most-parsimonious VDJ recombination scenarios. In a later analysis, every TCR beta chain was defined by the combination of its CDR3 amino acid sequence and its V-gene family, and reads without a unique V-gene family were dropped. As a way to deal with suspected cross-contamination and a sequencing artifact, a later analysis dropped 500 to 700 nucleotide sequences that were highly shared and had low generation probability. For each public chain, a later analysis derived a clonal expansion index from normalized ranks of inferred template counts within each repertoire. In a later analysis, generation probabilities were computed with a VDJ recombination model fitted to out-of-frame rearrangements, and the resulting probabilities were checked against IGoR. In a later analysis, hypergeometric tests were used to score TCR-TCR, TCR-HLA and TCR-CMV co-occurrence, with a repertoire-size bias correction applied to TCR pairs. False discovery rates were estimated in a later analysis by permuting HLA or CMV assignments 20 times. In a later analysis, co-occurring TCRs were grouped using DBSCAN, with TCRdist sequence similarity added in when clustering inside HLA-allele-positive subsets. Repertoires with fewer than 30,000 or more than 120,000 public chains, plus five repertoires with anomalous nucleotide sharing, were excluded from co-occurrence clustering. TCRdb took over this immuneACCESS table, retaining in-frame rearrangements with V and J assigned. Such tables are incomplete; in checked studies, under half of the missing clones stem from an unresolved V gene, and the remainder is unexplained. Clone size and the V and J calls come from that table; the DNA yielded D and trimming. Per the sample table, the count is approximately 110,000 clones. The ten most abundant clones make up 2.5% to 3% of the sample.

The research as a whole found: Cytomegalovirus status was reported to be diagnosed by the classifier with high specificity and sensitivity in both the original and validation cohorts. In a later analysis, the rate of TCR association differed among HLA loci, with DRB1 alleles having the most associated TCRs and HLA-C alleles having the fewest. A later genetic analysis reported fewer N-insertions in productive TCRs among donors in an Asian-associated ancestry cluster than the approximately 700-donor mean. Linkage disequilibrium might explain the correlated functional status among segregating V segments, but an unknown experimental factor could not be ruled out. The authors suggested that the approach could potentially be generalized to other disease states and immunological phenotypes. In vitro tests confirmed that a few of the cytomegalovirus-associated TCR beta chains recognize cytomegalovirus antigens. For the cohort, immune exposure information was limited to CMV serostatus. A total of 150 to 200 TCR beta chains were listed by the study as associated with cytomegalovirus. A cluster of highly shared sequence variants was judged likely to represent a technical artifact of the sequencing pipeline. HLA typing was unavailable for some donors at each locus, so association tests used only the typed subset. V-gene and J-gene trimming of TCR beta chains was associated with a missense DCLRE1C variant in a later genetic analysis, and the association was replicated in an independent cohort. Sequencing depth was assumed to be roughly uniform across donors in the presence/absence analyses, though that assumption may not hold. In a later analysis, HLA-associated TCR beta chains showed more clonal expansion and lower generation probabilities than non-associated chains that were equally common. Fewer than 20 rarely observed V segments, including chromosome 9 orphons, were excluded from the earlier analysis of several hundred of the donors because counts were too low. A further reported finding was that TCR beta sequences accurately predicted the HLA-A and HLA-B alleles for most subjects in the first cohort. According to a later analysis, most CMV-associated TCR beta chains appeared to be HLA-restricted, and the HLA associations seemed to be driven largely by CMV exposure. This cohort had only TCR beta chains sequenced, and the lack of alpha or paired-chain data limited which features could be detected. In a later analysis, several top co-occurrence clusters were reported to appear linked to parvovirus B19, influenza, CMV and Epstein-Barr virus. Across donors, most TCR sequences were observed very rarely, whereas some public TCRs were present in many individuals. Strong co-occurrence of HLA alleles, especially DR and DQ, made assigning TCR associations to individual alleles difficult. In an earlier analysis of a few hundred of the donors, most TCR beta V segments were observed in productive rearrangements about 90% or about 30% of the time, broadly matching IMGT annotations. Specific HLA alleles were associated with more than 15,000 TCR beta sequences at a false discovery rate of 0.05 in a later analysis. Because the 87-base-pair reads could not distinguish some IMGT-functional V segments, including TRBV6-2 and TRBV6-3, those segments were excluded.

The cohort consisted of some 730 healthy bone marrow donors. At the time of sampling, all cohort members were nominally healthy, though unrecorded immune exposures were likely present. The donor tested CMV seronegative, placing the donor among the roughly 340 seronegative members of the cohort. Every donor gave a peripheral blood sample, and the peripheral blood mononuclear cells from that sample were used for TCR beta sequencing. The Qiagen DNeasy Blood Extraction Kit was used to extract genomic DNA from the blood cell samples. CDR1 and CDR2, looked up from the germline V gene, are MDHEN and SYDVKM. Taken from cysteine to phenylalanine, the CDR3 has 15 residues. The read is trimmed to its CDR3 DNA, 45 bases read in frame from base 1. Relative to germline, V is missing 3 bases and J is missing 4 bases, with 6 bases of the junction outside any gene match. Remarks on this clone: The target of this receptor is not known.

This chain joins TRBV28 to TRBJ1-2, with 9 central nucleotides matching TRBD1. The source of this sequence is a man younger than 40 in good health and CMV-seronegative. Sequences were obtained from PBMCs. The CDR3 reads CASSLDRGGVYGYTF. In nucleotides, the sequence is TGTGCCAGCAGTTTGGACAGGGGAGGAGTCTATGGCTACACCTTC.